This entry features one TCR beta chain sequence. The sample comes from a study of blood T cell repertoires in COVID-19. Across the whole study: The samples span acute and convalescent COVID-19 from the United States, Italy and Spain. T cells, B-cell-depleted T cells, or PBMCs provided the cDNA or gDNA that served as material.

This CDR3 region has 16 residues. The V segment lost 4 bases and the J segment 6 bases; nucleotides outside the gene matches: 11. Germline V gene lookup returns CDR1 SGHNT and CDR2 YYREEE (reference sequence). Source study methods: Reference gene primer amplification in the assay estimated nucleated cell counts. Method: immunoSEQ multiplex PCR; TCRdb's copy keeps in-frame clones and lacks some. V and J calls and clone size are those listed in that table; D and trimming were worked out from the DNA. The sample contains approximately 230,000 clones, roughly four fifths of which appear only once. The receptor was isolated from a man of 80 years or more with acute or convalescent COVID-19. Sequenced input: peripheral blood. The chain employs TRBV5-4 and TRBJ2-1, with 9 nucleotides matching TRBD2. The CDR3 spells CASSRSAGGPGNEQFF. The CDR3 coding sequence is TGTGCCAGCAGCCGGTCGGCGGGAGGGCCGGGCAATGAGCAGTTCTTC.